This T cell receptor beta chain was retrieved from a study of healthy donors' naive CD4 and CD8 T cells. Across the study: TCR alpha primers covered all functional IMGT alpha gene variants. Points from the study as a whole: Positive CDR3 charge linked to CD4+ cells, negative to CD8+ cells.

A linear amplification protocol produced the TCR libraries from about 510 ng of total RNA. A single record per CDR3 protein comes from TCRdb applying MiXCR to the reads. Of approximately 180,000 distinct CDR3 sequences in the sample, about 76% are singletons; the top ten hold 2.3%. Naive CD4+ cells were sorted as CD4+CD8-CD45RO-CD45RA+; naive CD8+ as CD8+CD4-CD45RA+CD27bright. V shed 7 bases, J shed 10 bases, and the junction held 7 bases outside the gene matches. The V gene's germline CDR1 is MNHNS and CDR2 SASEGT. CDR3 size: 12 residues. For this clonotype: Its target is unknown.

Sequenced: naive CD4+ and CD8+ T cells sorted from blood, pooled from several donors. The rearrangement joins TRBV6-1 to TRBJ1-1; 9 bases agree with TRBD1. This TCR was recovered from a pool of human donors in good health; the sample pools cells from several healthy donors. The CDR3 nucleotides are TGTGCCAGCATTATGGACAGGGGAACAGCTTTCTTT. Translating gives CASIMDRGTAFF.